Detailed here is one TCR beta chain. Its antigen is undetermined. This record comes from a study of CD8+CD57+ T cells in acquired aplastic anemia. Study-wide background: Mean DNA quantity obtained from sorted CD4+ and CD8+ cells was 2.5 to 4 ug.

Patients chosen for sequencing had CD8+CD57+ cells that had expanded, as shown by flow cytometry. CDR3 and TCR beta VDJ profiling relied on genomic DNA as the template. TCRdb re-called the reads through MiXCR, storing one row per CDR3 protein. The sample has 250,000 or so distinct CDR3 sequences, around 43% seen once; the top ten hold 7% to 10%. Broader study findings: Around 30 sequences, all CD8+ CDR3, were shared between patients and controls. CD8+ Simpson's diversity in patients was not significantly different from that in controls.

Sequences were obtained from sorted CD4+, CD8+, or CD8+CD57+ T cells (not recorded which) from PBMCs. The sequence was collected from a human donor with aplastic anemia.

The CDR3 DNA reads as TGTGCCTGGGTGGGACTGGGCAACTATGGCTACACCTTC. This encodes CAWVGLGNYGYTF. The chain recombines TRBV2 with TRBJ1-2; TRBD1 might be the D (5 bases). Between the trimmed V and J ends, which lost 11 bases and 2 bases, there was a span of 15 bases. Per germline, CDR1 SNHLY and CDR2 FYNNEI. The CDR3 is made up of 13 amino acids.